This TCR beta chain was retrieved from a study of early T cells in non-severe SARS-CoV-2 infection. Turning to the study itself: Alpha and beta chains were unpaired, from unsorted whole-blood bulk RNA.

Regarding the study as a whole: Database matching using VDJdb favored anti-spike CD8 responses, with private and CD4 specificities left missing.

Germline V lookup: CDR1 MDHEN, CDR2 SYDVKM. Trimming left V 4 bases short and J 3 bases short, with 16 bases between. The CDR3 has 15 residues. This clonotype was counted ten times or more. What it recognizes is unknown. Each cDNA molecule carried a unique molecular identifier. One entry per CDR3 protein, called by TCRdb with MiXCR from the 5' RACE reads. The sample comprises tens of thousands of distinct CDR3 sequences, around 13% of which are singletons, and 1.1% rests with the top ten. The sequenced sample was whole blood. The V and J genes are TRBV28 and TRBJ2-7, with D perhaps matching TRBD1 or TRBD2 (5 bases each). This sequence was found in an adult who was a healthcare worker with PCR-confirmed SARS-CoV-2 infection or an uninfected control (not recorded which). The CDR3 coding sequence is TGTGCCAGCAGTTGGACGGCCGTGGGGGTCTACGAGCAGTACTTC. It specifies CASSWTAVGVYEQYF.